This T cell receptor (beta chain) was sequenced during a study of cytomegalovirus exposure and HLA in healthy donors. The study's findings and limits: The study designated 150 or so TCR beta chains cytomegalovirus-associated. Within an earlier analysis, most TCR beta V segments proved productive either about 90% or about 30% of the time. Analyzed later, association rates of TCRs varied across HLA loci, with DRB1 most and HLA-C fewest. CMV serostatus was the only immune exposure information that was available.

13 Jbeta primers and 60 Vbeta primers were used for the PCR. Repertoires were generated with immunoSEQ multiplex PCR, while TCRdb's copy carries only in-frame clones and drops some. The sample contains about 120,000 clones, roughly four fifths of which appear only once. Germline CDR1 is SGHVS and CDR2 is FNYEAQ. The length of the CDR3 is 15 residues. Unmatched junction bases numbered 6, after V lost 1 base and J lost 5 bases. Comment on this clone: Its cognate antigen is unknown.

The chain links TRBV7-6 to TRBJ2-7; 9 nucleotides line up with TRBD1. Sequencing was done on a sample of PBMCs. This receptor was obtained from a woman aged 18-30 years in good health and CMV-seronegative. The CDR3 reads CASSLEGTGFHEQYF. For the CDR3, the DNA is TGTGCCAGCAGCTTAGAAGGGACAGGGTTTCACGAGCAGTACTTC.